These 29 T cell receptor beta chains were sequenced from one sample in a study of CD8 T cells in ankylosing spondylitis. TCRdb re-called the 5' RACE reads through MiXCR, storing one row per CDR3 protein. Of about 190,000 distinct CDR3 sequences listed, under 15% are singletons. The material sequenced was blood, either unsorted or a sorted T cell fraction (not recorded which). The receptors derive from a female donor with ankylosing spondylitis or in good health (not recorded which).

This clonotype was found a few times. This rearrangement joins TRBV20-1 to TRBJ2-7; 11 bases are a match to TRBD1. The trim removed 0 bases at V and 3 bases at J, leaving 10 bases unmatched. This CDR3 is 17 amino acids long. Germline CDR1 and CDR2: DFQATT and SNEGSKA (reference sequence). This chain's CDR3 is CSARDRTGGFPYYEQYF. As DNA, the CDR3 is TGCAGTGCTAGAGATCGGACAGGGGGCTTCCCGTACTACGAGCAGTACTTC.

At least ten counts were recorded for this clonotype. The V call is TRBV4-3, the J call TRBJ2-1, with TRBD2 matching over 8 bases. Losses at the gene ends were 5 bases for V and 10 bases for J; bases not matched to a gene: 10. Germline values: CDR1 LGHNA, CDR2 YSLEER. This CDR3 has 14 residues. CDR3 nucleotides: TGCGCCAGCAGCTACACGGGGCGGGAGGAAGAGCAGTTCTTC. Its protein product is CASSYTGREEEQFF.

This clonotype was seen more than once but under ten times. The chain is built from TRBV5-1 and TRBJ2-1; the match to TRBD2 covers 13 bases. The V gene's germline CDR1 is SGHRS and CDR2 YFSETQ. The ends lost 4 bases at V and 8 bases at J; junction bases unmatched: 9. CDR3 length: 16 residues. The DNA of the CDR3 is TGCGCCAGCAGCCGACGAGGACTAGCGGGAGTCCATGAGCAGTTCTTC. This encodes CASSRRGLAGVHEQFF.

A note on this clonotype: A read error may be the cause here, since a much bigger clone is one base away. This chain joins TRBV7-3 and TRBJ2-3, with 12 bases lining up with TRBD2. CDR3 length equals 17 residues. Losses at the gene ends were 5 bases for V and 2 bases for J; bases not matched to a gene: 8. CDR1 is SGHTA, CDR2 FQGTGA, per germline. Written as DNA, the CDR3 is TGTGCCAGCAGCATAGCCAGGACTAGCGGGAACACAGATACGCAGTATTTT. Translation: CASSIARTSGNTDTQYF.

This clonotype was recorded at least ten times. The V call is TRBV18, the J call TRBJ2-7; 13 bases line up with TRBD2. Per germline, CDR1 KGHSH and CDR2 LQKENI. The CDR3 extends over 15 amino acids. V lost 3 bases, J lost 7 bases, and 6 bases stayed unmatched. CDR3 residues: CASSPRTSGSEEQYF. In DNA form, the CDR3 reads TGTGCCAGCTCACCCCGGACTAGCGGGAGTGAAGAGCAGTACTTC.

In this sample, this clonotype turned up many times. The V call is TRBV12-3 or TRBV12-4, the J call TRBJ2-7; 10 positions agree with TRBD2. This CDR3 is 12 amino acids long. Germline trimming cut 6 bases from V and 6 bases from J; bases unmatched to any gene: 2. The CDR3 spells CASSLAGVEQYF. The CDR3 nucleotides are TGTGCCAGCAGCCTAGCGGGAGTCGAGCAGTACTTC.

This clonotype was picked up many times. As DNA, the CDR3 is TGTGCCAGCAGCAGAAGATTAGGGGTTGGCACTGAAGCTTTCTTT. It codes for CASSRRLGVGTEAFF. The V call is TRBV11-1, the J call TRBJ1-1; D perhaps matches TRBD1 (5 bases). V dropped 5 bases and J dropped 4 bases, with 17 bases sitting between them. CDR3 length: 15 amino acids. Germline assignment: CDR1 SGHAT and CDR2 FQDESV (reference sequence).

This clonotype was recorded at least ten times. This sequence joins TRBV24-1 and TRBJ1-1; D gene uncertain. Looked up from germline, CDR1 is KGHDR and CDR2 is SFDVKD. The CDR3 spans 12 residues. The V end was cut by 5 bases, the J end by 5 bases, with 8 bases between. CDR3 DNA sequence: TGTGCCACCAGTGGCGCGGGGACTGAAGCTTTCTTT. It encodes CATSGAGTEAFF.

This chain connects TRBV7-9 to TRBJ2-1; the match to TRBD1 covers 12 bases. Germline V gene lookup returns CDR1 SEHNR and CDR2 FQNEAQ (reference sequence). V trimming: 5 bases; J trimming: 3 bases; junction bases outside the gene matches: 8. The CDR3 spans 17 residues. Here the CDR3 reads CASSPGTGGYLYNEQFF. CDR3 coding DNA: TGTGCCAGCAGCCCTGGGACAGGGGGCTATCTCTACAATGAGCAGTTCTTC.

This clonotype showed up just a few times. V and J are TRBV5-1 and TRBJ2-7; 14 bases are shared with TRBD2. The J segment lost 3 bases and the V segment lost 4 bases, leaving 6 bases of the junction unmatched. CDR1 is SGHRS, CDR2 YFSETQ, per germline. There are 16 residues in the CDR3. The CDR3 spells CASSPTGLAGVYEQYF. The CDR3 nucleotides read TGCGCCAGCAGCCCAACGGGACTAGCGGGAGTCTACGAGCAGTACTTC. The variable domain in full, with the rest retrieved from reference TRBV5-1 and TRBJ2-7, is KAGVTQTPRYLIKTRGQQVTLSCSPISGHRSVSWYQQTPGQGLQFLFEYFSETQRNKGNFPGRFSGRQFSNSRSEMNVSTLELGDSALYLCASSPTGLAGVYEQYFGPGTRLTVT.

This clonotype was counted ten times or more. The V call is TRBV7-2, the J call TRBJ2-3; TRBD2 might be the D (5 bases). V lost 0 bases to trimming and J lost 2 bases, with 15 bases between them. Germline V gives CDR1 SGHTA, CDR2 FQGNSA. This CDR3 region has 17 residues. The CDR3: CASSLARVVRHTDTQYF. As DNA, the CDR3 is TGTGCCAGCAGCTTAGCGCGGGTTGTGCGGCACACAGATACGCAGTATTTT. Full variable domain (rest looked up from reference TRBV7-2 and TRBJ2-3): GAGVSQSPSNKVTEKGKDVELRCDPISGHTALYWYRQSLGQGLEFLIYFQGNSAPDKSGLPSDRFSAERTGGSVSTLTIQRTQQEDSAVYLCASSLARVVRHTDTQYFGPGTRLTVL.

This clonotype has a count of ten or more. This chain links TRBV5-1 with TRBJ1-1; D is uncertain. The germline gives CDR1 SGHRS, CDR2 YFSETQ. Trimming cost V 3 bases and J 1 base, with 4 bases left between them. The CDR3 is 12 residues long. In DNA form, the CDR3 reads TGCGCCAGCAGCTCAGCGAACACTGAAGCTTTCTTT. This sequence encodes CASSSANTEAFF.

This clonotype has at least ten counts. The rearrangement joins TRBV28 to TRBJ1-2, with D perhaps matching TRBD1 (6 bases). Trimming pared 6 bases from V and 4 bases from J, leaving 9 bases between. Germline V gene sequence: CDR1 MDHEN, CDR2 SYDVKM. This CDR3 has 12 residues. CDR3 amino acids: CASSTGPYGYTF. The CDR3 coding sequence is TGTGCCAGCAGCACAGGGCCCTATGGCTACACCTTC.

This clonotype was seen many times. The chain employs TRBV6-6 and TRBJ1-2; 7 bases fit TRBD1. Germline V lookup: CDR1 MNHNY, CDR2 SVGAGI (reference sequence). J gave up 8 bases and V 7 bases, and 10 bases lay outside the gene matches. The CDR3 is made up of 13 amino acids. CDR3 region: CASIPRGTDGYTF. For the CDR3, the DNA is TGTGCCAGCATACCCCGAGGGACAGACGGCTACACCTTC.

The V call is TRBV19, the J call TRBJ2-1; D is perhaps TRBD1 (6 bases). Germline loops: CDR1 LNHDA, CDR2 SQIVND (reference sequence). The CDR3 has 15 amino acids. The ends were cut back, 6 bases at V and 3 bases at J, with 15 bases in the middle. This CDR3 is CASRDLQGSYNEQFF. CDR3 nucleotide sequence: TGTGCCAGTAGGGACCTACAGGGAAGCTACAATGAGCAGTTCTTC. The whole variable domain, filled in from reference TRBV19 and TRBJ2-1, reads DGGITQSPKYLFRKEGQNVTLSCEQNLNHDAMYWYRQDPGQGLRLIYYSQIVNDFQKGDIAEGYSVSREKKESFPLTVTSAQKNPTAFYLCASRDLQGSYNEQFFGPGTRLTVL.

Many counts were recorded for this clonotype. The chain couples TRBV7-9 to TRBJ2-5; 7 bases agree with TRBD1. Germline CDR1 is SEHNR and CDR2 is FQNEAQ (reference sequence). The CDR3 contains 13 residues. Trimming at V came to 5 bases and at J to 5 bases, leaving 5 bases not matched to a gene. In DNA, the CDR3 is TGTGCCAGCAGCCGACAGGGAACGGAGACCCAGTACTTC. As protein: CASSRQGTETQYF.

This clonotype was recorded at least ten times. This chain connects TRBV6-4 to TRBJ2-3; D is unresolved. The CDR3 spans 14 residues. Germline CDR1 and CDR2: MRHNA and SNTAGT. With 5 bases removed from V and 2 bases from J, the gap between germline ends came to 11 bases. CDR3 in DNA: TGTGCCAGCAGTCCCCTCTCCACCACAGATACGCAGTATTTT. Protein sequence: CASSPLSTTDTQYF.

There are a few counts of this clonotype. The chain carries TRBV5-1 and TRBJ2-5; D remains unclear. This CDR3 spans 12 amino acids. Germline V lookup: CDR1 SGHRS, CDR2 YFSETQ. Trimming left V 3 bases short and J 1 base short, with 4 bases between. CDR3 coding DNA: TGCGCCAGCAGCTCCTTCCAAGAGACCCAGTACTTC. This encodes CASSSFQETQYF.

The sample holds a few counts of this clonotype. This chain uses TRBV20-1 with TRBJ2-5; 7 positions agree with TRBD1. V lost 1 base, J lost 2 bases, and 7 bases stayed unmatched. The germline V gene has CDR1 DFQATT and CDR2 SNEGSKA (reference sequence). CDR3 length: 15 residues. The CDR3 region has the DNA TGCAGTGCTAGAGTGGAAGGGGGCGCTCAAGAGACCCAGTACTTC. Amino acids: CSARVEGGAQETQYF.

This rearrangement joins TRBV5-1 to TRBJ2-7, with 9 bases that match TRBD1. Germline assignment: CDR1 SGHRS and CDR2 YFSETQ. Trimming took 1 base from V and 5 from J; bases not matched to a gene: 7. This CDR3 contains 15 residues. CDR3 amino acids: CASSLTRQGVNEQYF. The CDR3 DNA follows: TGCGCCAGCAGCTTGACTCGACAGGGGGTGAACGAGCAGTACTTC.

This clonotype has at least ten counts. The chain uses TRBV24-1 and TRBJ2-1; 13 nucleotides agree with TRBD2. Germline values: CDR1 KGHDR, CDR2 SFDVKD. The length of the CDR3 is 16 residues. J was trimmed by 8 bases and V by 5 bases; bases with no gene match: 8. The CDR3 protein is CATSVRTSGRSDEQFF. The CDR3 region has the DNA TGTGCCACCAGTGTCCGGACTAGCGGGAGAAGCGATGAGCAGTTCTTC.

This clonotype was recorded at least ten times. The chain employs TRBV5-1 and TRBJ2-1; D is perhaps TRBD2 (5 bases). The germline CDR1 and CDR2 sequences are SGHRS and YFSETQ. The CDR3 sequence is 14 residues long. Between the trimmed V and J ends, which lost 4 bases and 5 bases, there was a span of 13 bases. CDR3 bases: TGCGCCAGCAGCCCCCGAAGCGGCCACAATGAGCAGTTCTTC. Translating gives CASSPRSGHNEQFF.

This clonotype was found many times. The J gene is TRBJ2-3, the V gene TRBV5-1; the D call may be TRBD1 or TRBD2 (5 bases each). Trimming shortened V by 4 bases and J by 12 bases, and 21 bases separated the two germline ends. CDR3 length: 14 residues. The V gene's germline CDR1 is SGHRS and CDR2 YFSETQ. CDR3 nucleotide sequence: TGCGCCAGCAGCGCCGGGACGAATACTCCCTCCCAGTATTTT. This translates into CASSAGTNTPSQYF.

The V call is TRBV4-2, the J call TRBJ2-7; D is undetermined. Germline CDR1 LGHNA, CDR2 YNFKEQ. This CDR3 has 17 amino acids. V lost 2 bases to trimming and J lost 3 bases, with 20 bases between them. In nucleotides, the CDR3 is TGTGCCAGCAGCCAACTTACACCGACGCGAGTCGACTACGAGCAGTACTTC. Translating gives CASSQLTPTRVDYEQYF.

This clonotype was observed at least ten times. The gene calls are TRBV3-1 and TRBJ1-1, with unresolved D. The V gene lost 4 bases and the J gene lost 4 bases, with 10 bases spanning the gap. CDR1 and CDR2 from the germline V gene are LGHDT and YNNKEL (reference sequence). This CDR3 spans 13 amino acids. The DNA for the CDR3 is TGTGCCAGCAGCCTTGGGTTGAGCACTGAAGCTTTCTTT. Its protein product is CASSLGLSTEAFF. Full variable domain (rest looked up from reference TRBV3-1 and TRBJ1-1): DTAVSQTPKYLVTQMGNDKSIKCEQNLGHDTMYWYKQDSKKFLKIMFSYNNKELIINETVPNRFSPKSPDKAHLNLHINSLELGDSAVYFCASSLGLSTEAFFGQGTRLTVV.

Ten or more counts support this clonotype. CDR3 DNA: TGCGCCAGCAGTCATCTGGGACTAGCGGGAGCCTACGAGCAGTACTTC. Its protein product is CASSHLGLAGAYEQYF. The genes are TRBV5-1 and TRBJ2-7; 14 nucleotides agree with TRBD2. V was clipped by 5 bases and J by 2 bases; unmatched bases: 6. This CDR3 contains 16 residues. The V gene's germline CDR1 is SGHRS and CDR2 YFSETQ.

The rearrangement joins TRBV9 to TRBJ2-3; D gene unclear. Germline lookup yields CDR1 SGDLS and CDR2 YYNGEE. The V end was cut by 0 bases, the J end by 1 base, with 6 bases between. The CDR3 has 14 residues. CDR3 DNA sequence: TGTGCCAGCAGCGTAGGGGATGGCACAGATACGCAGTATTTT. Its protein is CASSVGDGTDTQYF.

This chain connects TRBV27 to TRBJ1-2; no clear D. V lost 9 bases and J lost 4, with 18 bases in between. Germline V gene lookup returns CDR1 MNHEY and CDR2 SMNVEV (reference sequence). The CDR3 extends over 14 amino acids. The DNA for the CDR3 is TGTGCCAGTGTTCCTTCAGGCTCCATCTATGGCTACACCTTC. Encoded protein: CASVPSGSIYGYTF.

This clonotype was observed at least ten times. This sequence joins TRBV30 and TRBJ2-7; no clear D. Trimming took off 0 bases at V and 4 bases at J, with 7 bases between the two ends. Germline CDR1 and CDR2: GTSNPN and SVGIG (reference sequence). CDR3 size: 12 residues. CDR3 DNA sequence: TGTGCCTGGAGTGTAGTTGGATACGAGCAGTACTTC. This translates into CAWSVVGYEQYF. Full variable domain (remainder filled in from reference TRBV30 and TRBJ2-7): SQTIHQWPATLVQPVGSPLSLECTVEGTSNPNLYWYRQAAGRGLQLLFYSVGIGQISSEVPQNLSASRPQDRQFILSSKKLLLSDSGFYLCAWSVVGYEQYFGPGTRLTVT.